This T cell receptor beta chain appears in the sequencing data of a study of blood T cells in healthy people across ages. The overall study: Template switching caught about one barcoded beta molecule for each two T cells. Whole-study findings and limits: Percentage of naive T cells showed a strong correlation with TCR beta diversity. The donors' CMV status was not determined, possibly confounding changes in expanded clonotypes. TCR beta diversity per million T cells fell roughly linearly with age.

V dropped 1 base and J dropped 13; count of bases not matched to a gene: 19. Germline V gives CDR1 DFQATT, CDR2 SNEGSKA (reference sequence). The CDR3 length is 16 residues. The authors ran a second PCR of about 6 to 11 cycles using a sample-barcoded 5' primer and a J-beta primer mix. TCRdb reprocessed the 5' RACE reads with MiXCR, giving one entry per CDR3 protein. The sample lists 700,000 to 850,000 distinct CDR3 sequences; under 40% were seen once. As regards this clonotype: Its antigen is unknown.

The TCR comes from a man younger than 35 in good health. The material sequenced was blood. This sequence joins TRBV20-1 and TRBJ2-5; 9 bases fit TRBD2. This CDR3 reads CSARASGKGGRNIRYF. In DNA, the CDR3 is TGCAGTGCTAGAGCTAGCGGGAAGGGTGGCAGAAACATTCGGTACTTC.